This TCR beta chain was obtained from a study of response to subunit inactivated influenza vaccine (dated by TCRdb to the late 2010s). For the wider study: Deep quantitative profiling of the T cell receptor repertoire was used in the study to follow responses to a trivalent subunit inactivated influenza vaccine. Beyond this particular receptor, the publication reports: The authors suggested that each seasonal influenza vaccination may recruit only a limited number of new T cells.

The germline V gene provides CDR1 SGHAT and CDR2 FQNNGV. The CDR3 sequence holds 13 residues, the cysteine and phenylalanine included. Of the read, only the CDR3 DNA is kept; its 39 bases are in frame from base 1. V drops 1 base and J drops 5 bases, leaving 7 bases in between. Preparation of the library involved RT-PCR. This sample was sequenced with an Illumina HiSeq 2500. TCRdb itself trimmed the public reads at Q25 with fastp, ran MiXCR and retained productive beta chains. Every distinct CDR3 protein forms one entry, paired with its most common genes and DNA. The sample includes around 520,000 distinct CDR3 sequences, with approximately 12% observed a single time. The ten largest make up 10% of the sample. Details on this clonotype: Its antigen has not been determined. Base qualities are not recorded, but no much larger clone differs from it by a single base.

The chain employs TRBV11-2 and TRBJ2-3; 5 matching bases give a weak D call of TRBD2. The material was PBMCs from blood, obtained on the day of vaccination. This receptor was taken from a man over 45 who received an inactivated influenza vaccine. Donor details come from another sample of the same person, matched by shared clones. CDR3 sequence: CASSLGEGDTQYF. The DNA reads TGTGCCAGCAGCTTAGGCGAGGGAGATACGCAGTATTTT.